The present T cell receptor beta chain was sequenced within a study of graft-versus-host responses after intestinal transplantation. Study-level points and caveats: Ileal or blood samples showed some GvH clones first, and such clones were also found in recipient marrow. Graft-donor T cell macrochimerism coincided with high graft-versus-host to host-versus-graft clonal ratios in allografts.

This CDR3 has 15 residues. CDR1 and CDR2 from the germline V gene are LNHDA and SQIVND (reference sequence). V dropped 3 bases and J dropped 3 bases, with 11 bases sitting between them. A note on this clone: Antigen: not known. The same CDR3 can be traced to other DNA sequences in this sample.

Assay: immunoSEQ multiplex PCR; the TCRdb copy retains only in-frame clones and omits some. The sample yields about 100,000 clones, about 90% seen once. This TCR was recovered from a human donor who was the organ donor for an intestinal transplant. Sample: unstimulated CD4+ T cells sorted from spleen or lymph node cells, taken before transplant. This sequence joins TRBV19 and TRBJ2-2; possibly TRBD1 for D (5 bases). The CDR3 is CASSIGQGYTGELFF. The CDR3 DNA reads TGTGCCAGTAGTATCGGTCAGGGCTACACCGGGGAGCTGTTTTTT.